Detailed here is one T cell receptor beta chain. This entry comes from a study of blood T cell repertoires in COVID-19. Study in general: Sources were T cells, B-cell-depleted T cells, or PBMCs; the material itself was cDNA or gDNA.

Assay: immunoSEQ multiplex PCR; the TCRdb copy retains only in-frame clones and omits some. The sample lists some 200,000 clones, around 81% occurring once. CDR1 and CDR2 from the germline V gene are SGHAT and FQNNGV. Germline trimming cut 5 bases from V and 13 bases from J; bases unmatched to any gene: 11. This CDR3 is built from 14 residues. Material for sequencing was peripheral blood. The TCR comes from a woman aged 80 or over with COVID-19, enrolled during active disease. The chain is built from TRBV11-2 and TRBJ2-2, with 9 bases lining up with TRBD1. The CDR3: CASSIGQGKSGLFF. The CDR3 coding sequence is TGTGCCAGCAGCATAGGACAGGGGAAGTCAGGGCTGTTTTTT.